These 24 T cell receptor beta chains were sequenced from one sample in a study of T cell repertoires in cytomegalovirus infection. Each CDR3 protein gets one entry after TCRdb re-called the reads with MiXCR. Of fewer than 550,000 distinct CDR3 sequences in the sample, roughly 12% were seen once. Sequenced input: PBMCs. All receptors derive from a human donor in good health (CMV status not recorded). Some clones in this sample may be carry-over from other donors' samples.

This clonotype appeared many times. V and J are TRBV19 and TRBJ2-4; possible D gene TRBD2, 6 bases. The CDR3 totals 15 residues. The V end lost 3 bases, the J end lost 1 base, and 10 bases lay between the germline ends. Looked up from germline, CDR1 is LNHDA and CDR2 is SQIVND (reference sequence). The CDR3 loop reads CASSMRGSAKNIQYF. The CDR3 nucleotides read TGTGCCAGTAGTATGCGGGGTTCGGCCAAAAACATTCAGTACTTC.

This clonotype showed up many times. The chain joins TRBV6-6 to TRBJ2-7, with D possibly being TRBD2 (5 bases). Looked up from germline, CDR1 is MNHNY and CDR2 is SVGAGI (reference sequence). The CDR3 consists of 15 residues. The V and J ends lost 0 bases and 5 bases respectively, with 14 bases between them. CDR3 sequence: CASSYSTPLRDEQYF. The CDR3 DNA is TGTGCCAGCAGTTACTCGACCCCGTTGAGGGACGAGCAGTACTTC.

This clonotype was counted only a few times. The chain employs TRBV20-1 and TRBJ1-6; D is uncertain. Germline lookup yields CDR1 DFQATT and CDR2 SNEGSKA (reference sequence). This CDR3 region has 14 residues. V dropped 3 bases and J dropped 7 bases, with 13 bases sitting between them. The chain's CDR3 is CSASGTGRNSPLHF. CDR3 DNA sequence: TGCAGTGCTAGCGGCACTGGAAGGAATTCACCCCTCCACTTT.

The table lists this clonotype with many counts. The chain links TRBV19 to TRBJ1-5; D is perhaps TRBD1 (5 bases). Germline assignment: CDR1 LNHDA and CDR2 SQIVND (reference sequence). The ends were cut back, 0 bases at V and 0 bases at J, with 9 bases in the middle. The CDR3 totals 16 residues. The CDR3 DNA follows: TGTGCCAGTAGTATAGACCCCGGACATAGCAATCAGCCCCAGCATTTT. Its translation is CASSIDPGHSNQPQHF.

V usage is TRBV20-1 and J usage is TRBJ1-5; D call uncertain. There are 13 residues in the CDR3. V was pared by 3 bases and J by 6 bases, with 12 bases between. Per germline, CDR1 DFQATT and CDR2 SNEGSKA (reference sequence). The CDR3: CSASWEAGQPQHF. CDR3 bases: TGCAGTGCTAGCTGGGAGGCAGGTCAGCCCCAGCATTTT.

The CDR3 sequence is CASSYSAGDQGTGELFF. The CDR3 DNA reads TGTGCCAGCAGTTATTCAGCGGGAGATCAGGGCACCGGGGAGCTGTTTTTT. V gene TRBV27 combines with J gene TRBJ2-2; TRBD2 agrees at 8 bases. After removal of 4 bases from V and 4 bases from J, the junction contained 11 bases not matched to a gene. Germline-derived CDR1 and CDR2 are MNHEY and SMNVEV (reference sequence). The CDR3 is 17 residues long.

Ten or more counts support this clonotype. The V and J genes are TRBV20-1 and TRBJ2-1; the match to TRBD2 covers 7 bases. Germline values: CDR1 DFQATT, CDR2 SNEGSKA (reference sequence). The ends lost 6 bases at V and 9 bases at J; junction bases unmatched: 14. The CDR3 loop spans 14 amino acids. The CDR3 DNA sequence: TGCAGTGCGCAGAGCGGGACTCTTGGCGGTGAGCAGTTCTTC. Translated: CSAQSGTLGGEQFF.

The table lists this clonotype with many counts. The V and J genes are TRBV25-1 and TRBJ1-6; D remains unclear. Looked up from germline, CDR1 is MGHDK and CDR2 is SYGVNS. The V gene lost 5 bases and the J gene lost 4 bases, with 9 bases spanning the gap. The CDR3 has 14 residues. The CDR3: CASSKGPYNSPLHF. The CDR3 nucleotides read TGTGCCAGCAGTAAAGGTCCTTATAATTCACCCCTCCACTTT.

The V call is TRBV25-1, the J call TRBJ2-1, with 9 nucleotides matching TRBD2. Germline CDR1 reads MGHDK; CDR2 reads SYGVNS. Trimming cost V 10 bases and J 8 bases; bases outside gene matches: 15. The CDR3 is 15 amino acids. This CDR3 is CATAPSGGGADEQFF. CDR3 coding DNA: TGTGCCACCGCTCCTTCTGGCGGGGGGGCCGATGAGCAGTTCTTC.

This clonotype was seen many times. The chain carries TRBV12-5 and TRBJ2-2; no definite D call. V was cut by 5 bases and J by 6 bases, with 13 bases left in between. CDR1 and CDR2 (germline): LGHNT, FRNRAP. CDR3 size: 14 residues. DNA for the CDR3: TGTGCTAGTGGTCCGGACCGATGGGCCGGGGAGCTGTTTTTT. It is translated as CASGPDRWAGELFF.

The chain is built from TRBV20-1 and TRBJ1-1; D may be TRBD1 (5 bases). From germline, CDR1 is DFQATT and CDR2 SNEGSKA (reference sequence). The CDR3 covers 12 residues. Trimming pared 4 bases from V and 11 bases from J, leaving 17 bases between. The CDR3 sequence is CSAKDTLAGAFF. The CDR3 nucleotides read TGCAGTGCTAAGGACACCCTGGCGGGGGCTTTCTTT.

The chain joins TRBV2 to TRBJ2-1; no definite D call. The CDR3 spans 11 residues. The V gene lost 1 base and the J gene lost 10 bases, with 5 bases spanning the gap. Looked up from germline, CDR1 is SNHLY and CDR2 is FYNNEI. The CDR3 DNA is TGTGCCAGCAGTGAAGTTTTGGAGCAGTTCTTC. Protein product: CASSEVLEQFF.

As to this clonotype: This may be a read error: a much more frequent sequence differs by one nucleotide. This chain uses TRBV30 with TRBJ2-1; D not certain. The germline CDR1 and CDR2 sequences are GTSNPN and SVGIG (reference sequence). The CDR3 covers 15 residues. V lost 0 bases, J lost 0 bases, and 9 bases lay in between. The CDR3 loop is CAWSVQMSSYNEQFF. The CDR3 DNA sequence: TGTGCCTGGAGTGTACAGATGAGCTCCTACAATGAGCAGTTCTTC.

This clonotype was observed many times. The chain has TRBV6-5 and TRBJ1-1; D unresolved. CDR3 length: 15 amino acids. The germline V gene has CDR1 MNHEY and CDR2 SVGAGI. Trimming took 0 bases from V and 0 from J, leaving 8 bases between them. DNA of the CDR3: TGTGCCAGCAGTTACTCAGCACGGTTGAACACTGAAGCTTTCTTT. The encoded protein is CASSYSARLNTEAFF.

This clonotype has ten or more counts. This rearrangement joins TRBV7-6 to TRBJ1-3, with D perhaps TRBD1 (5 bases). This CDR3 has 13 amino acids. The V gene lost 5 bases and the J gene lost 8 bases, with 13 bases spanning the gap. In germline, CDR1 is SGHVS, CDR2 FNYEAQ. The CDR3 DNA follows: TGTGCCAGCAGCCCATTCGGGGGACACACCATATATTTT. Translated: CASSPFGGHTIYF.

Points on this clonotype: This clone may be a read error of a much larger clone one base away. This chain joins TRBV6-5 and TRBJ2-3; a weak D match, TRBD2 (7 bases). Looked up from germline, CDR1 is MNHEY and CDR2 is SVGAGI. This CDR3 comprises 15 residues. The CDR3 loop reads CASSYLSGGTDMQYF. The CDR3 nucleotides are TGTGCCAGCAGTTACTTGTCGGGGGGCACAGATATGCAGTATTTT.

The gene calls are TRBV29-1 and TRBJ2-1; no clear D. V lost 5 bases and J lost 3, with 5 bases in between. Germline lookup yields CDR1 SQVTM and CDR2 ANQGSEA. CDR3 length equals 11 residues. The CDR3 nucleotides are TGCAGCGTTTGGAACTACAATGAGCAGTTCTTC. Translation: CSVWNYNEQFF.

This clonotype was seen ten or more times. This chain uses TRBV6-5 with TRBJ2-2; D ambiguous. Germline V lookup: CDR1 MNHEY, CDR2 SVGAGI. The CDR3 runs 14 residues. The V and J ends lost 6 bases and 1 base respectively, with 9 bases between them. The CDR3 coding sequence is TGTGCCAGCAGCTACACACGGAACACCGGGGAGCTGTTTTTT. Translating gives CASSYTRNTGELFF.

This clonotype was counted many times. The chain recombines TRBV10-3 with TRBJ1-5; TRBD1 might be the D (5 bases). Trimming took off 0 bases at V and 1 base at J, with 7 bases between the two ends. The CDR3 length is 15 residues. Germline assignment: CDR1 ENHRY and CDR2 SYGVKD. This CDR3 reads CAISESAGSNQPQHF. The CDR3 DNA reads TGTGCCATCAGTGAGTCGGCAGGGAGCAATCAGCCCCAGCATTTT.

This clonotype was found a few times. J is TRBJ2-2 and V is TRBV7-9, with a possible D match to TRBD2 (5 bases). The germline CDR1 and CDR2 sequences are SEHNR and FQNEAQ (reference sequence). V lost 6 bases and J 6 bases, leaving 17 bases between the germline ends. The CDR3 sequence is 15 residues long. The CDR3 DNA follows: TGTGCCAGCAGTTCACCGGGGATTGGGCCCGGGGAGCTGTTTTTT. It specifies CASSSPGIGPGELFF.

The chain couples TRBV7-9 to TRBJ2-1; D possibly corresponds to TRBD2 (6 bases). The V and J ends lost 5 bases and 0 bases respectively, with 20 bases between them. Per germline, CDR1 SEHNR and CDR2 FQNEAQ (reference sequence). This CDR3 region has 18 residues. The CDR3 is CASSGHGRGISSYNEQFF. CDR3 nucleotides: TGTGCCAGCAGCGGACACGGCCGGGGGATTAGCTCCTACAATGAGCAGTTCTTC.

This clonotype was observed many times. The chain carries TRBV10-2 and TRBJ2-5, with 7 nucleotides matching TRBD1. Germline lookup yields CDR1 WSHSY and CDR2 SAAADI. The CDR3 is made up of 15 amino acids. Losses at the gene ends were 6 bases for V and 5 bases for J; bases not matched to a gene: 12. CDR3 sequence (DNA): TGCGCCAGCAGAAGGGCCCCAGGGGGTATGGAGACCCAGTACTTC. Translation gives CASRRAPGGMETQYF.

This clonotype came up many times. The chain carries TRBV12-3 or TRBV12-4 and TRBJ2-4; 11 nucleotides line up with TRBD1. The CDR3 runs 14 residues. V gave up 2 bases and J gave up 11 bases; unmatched junction bases: 5. The CDR3 protein is CASSLIGQGALQYF. The CDR3, as DNA: TGTGCCAGCAGTTTAATCGGACAGGGGGCGCTTCAGTACTTC.

This clonotype was detected many times. The V call is TRBV19, the J call TRBJ2-5, with D possibly called TRBD1 or TRBD2 (5 bases each). V shed 5 bases and J shed 8 bases, with 12 bases lying between them. Germline V gene data show CDR1 as LNHDA and CDR2 as SQIVND (reference sequence). The CDR3 sequence is 12 residues long. As DNA, the CDR3 is TGTGCCAGTAGTGGGGACCCCGATACCCAGTACTTC. Translated: CASSGDPDTQYF.